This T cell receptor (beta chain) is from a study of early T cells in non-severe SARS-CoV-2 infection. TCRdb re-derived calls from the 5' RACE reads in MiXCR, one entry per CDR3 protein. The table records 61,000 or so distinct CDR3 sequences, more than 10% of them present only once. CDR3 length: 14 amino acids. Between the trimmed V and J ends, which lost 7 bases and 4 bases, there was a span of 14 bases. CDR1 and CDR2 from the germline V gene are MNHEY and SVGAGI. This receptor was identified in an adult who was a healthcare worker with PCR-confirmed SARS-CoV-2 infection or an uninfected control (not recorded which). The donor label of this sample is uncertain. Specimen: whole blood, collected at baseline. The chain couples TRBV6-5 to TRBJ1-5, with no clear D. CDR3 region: CASKHDGRNQPQHF. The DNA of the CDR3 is TGTGCCAGCAAACACGATGGTCGAAATCAGCCCCAGCATTTT.